These T cell receptor beta chains were read from a single sample in a study of OX40 agonist ivuxolimab in advanced cancers. Generated by immunoSEQ multiplex PCR, the TCRdb table keeps only in-frame clones and is missing some. The data hold nearly 55,000 clones, with roughly four fifths observed a single time. The sequencing used CD4+ or CD8+ T cells sorted from blood, collected in a trial of the OX40 agonist ivuxolimab. The receptors derive from an adult with an advanced solid tumor such as melanoma, head and neck, liver or kidney cancer. Each CDR3 is given with its conserved first and last residue. The D gene is left open where the match is weak. Expanded clones get a size class; other rows say once, few or many, or leave the size out.

d_gene,v_gene,j_gene,abundance,CDR3aa,CDR3nt
.,TRBV27,TRBJ1-2,.,CASSFQGNYGYTF,TGTGCCAGCAGTTTTCAGGGTAACTATGGCTACACCTTC
.,TRBV9,TRBJ1-2,once,CASSVGTASDYGYTF,TGTGCCAGCAGCGTAGGGACAGCCTCCGACTATGGCTACACCTTC
.,TRBV15,TRBJ1-1,few,CATSRDTLPKLNTEAFF,TGTGCCACCAGCAGAGATACATTGCCCAAACTGAACACTGAAGCTTTCTTT
.,TRBV6-1,TRBJ1-1,.,CASTMGRGTEAFF,TGTGCCAGCACAATGGGCCGAGGCACTGAAGCTTTCTTT
TRBD1,TRBV2,TRBJ1-4,.,CASTDRVDEKLFF,TGTGCCAGCACTGACAGGGTCGATGAAAAACTGTTTTTT
.,TRBV5-1,TRBJ1-1,.,CASSTVTGGTEAFF,TGCGCCAGCAGCACCGTTACAGGAGGCACTGAAGCTTTCTTT
.,TRBV11-2,TRBJ1-6,.,CASSLAQGFMSPLHF,TGTGCCAGCAGCTTGGCACAGGGTTTCATGTCACCCCTCCACTTT
.,TRBV19,TRBJ1-6,.,CASRTRNNSPLHF,TGTGCCAGTAGGACGAGGAACAACTCACCCCTCCACTTT
TRBD1,TRBV14,TRBJ1-1,few,CASSQTWGQGAREAFF,TGTGCCAGCAGCCAAACATGGGGACAGGGGGCCCGGGAAGCTTTCTTT
TRBD1,TRBV15,TRBJ2-3,.,CATSRLSGQVSDTQYF,TGTGCCACCAGCAGATTATCGGGACAGGTGTCCGATACGCAGTATTTT
TRBD2,TRBV2,TRBJ2-2,.,CASSMGLEISAGELFF,TGTGCCAGCAGTATGGGACTAGAGATTAGCGCCGGGGAGCTGTTTTTT
.,TRBV7-8,TRBJ2-7,.,CASSLGIEQYF,TGTGCCAGCAGCTTGGGGATCGAGCAGTACTTC
TRBD2,TRBV15,TRBJ2-5,once,CATSSPFGGVETQYF,TGTGCCACCAGCAGCCCCTTTGGGGGGGTCGAGACCCAGTACTTC
.,TRBV19,TRBJ2-3,few,CASSISRKMDTQYF,TGTGCCAGTAGTATATCCAGGAAGATGGATACGCAGTATTTT
TRBD1,TRBV11-2,TRBJ2-3,.,CASSFGQGTDTQYF,TGTGCCAGCAGCTTCGGACAGGGCACAGATACGCAGTATTTT
.,TRBV28,TRBJ1-1,.,CASSFVMTGTLNTEAFF,TGTGCCAGCAGTTTCGTTATGACCGGGACGTTGAACACTGAAGCTTTCTTT
.,TRBV28,TRBJ1-2,once,CASSDPSGYTF,TGTGCCAGCAGTGACCCTTCCGGCTACACCTTC
.,TRBV5-4,TRBJ1-1,.,CASSLDPAGNTEAFF,TGTGCCAGCAGCTTGGATCCTGCAGGGAACACTGAAGCTTTCTTT
TRBD1,TRBV14,TRBJ2-7,.,CASSQDLGQFYEQYF,TGTGCCAGCAGCCAAGACTTGGGACAGTTCTACGAGCAGTACTTC
.,TRBV6-6,TRBJ2-2,.,CASSYVAGELFF,TGTGCCAGCAGTTACGTGGCCGGGGAGCTGTTTTTT
.,TRBV10-3,TRBJ1-2,.,CAISDGSSNYGYTF,TGTGCCATCAGTGATGGCAGCTCTAACTATGGCTACACCTTC
TRBD2,TRBV9,TRBJ2-1,.,CASSVDPSGRLEQFF,TGTGCCAGCAGCGTAGACCCTAGCGGGAGACTTGAGCAGTTCTTC
.,TRBV11-2,TRBJ2-1,.,CASSLAGVYNEQFF,TGTGCCAGCAGCTTAGCGGGAGTCTACAATGAGCAGTTCTTC
.,TRBV28,TRBJ1-2,.,CASSLENYGYTF,TGTGCCAGCAGTTTGGAAAACTATGGCTACACCTTC
.,TRBV27,TRBJ2-3,.,CASSSWGKRDTQYF,TGTGCCAGCAGTTCTTGGGGGAAAAGAGATACGCAGTATTTT
.,TRBV5-4,TRBJ2-7,.,CASSLRAGVNEQYF,TGTGCCAGCAGCTTGCGAGCCGGCGTCAACGAGCAGTACTTC
TRBD1,TRBV5-1,TRBJ2-2,.,CASSLRQGDTGELFF,TGCGCCAGCAGCTTGAGACAGGGAGACACCGGGGAGCTGTTTTTT
.,TRBV5-4,TRBJ2-3,.,CASSHTQGGPRADTQYF,TGTGCCAGCAGCCACACACAGGGCGGCCCCCGGGCAGATACGCAGTATTTT
.,TRBV7-8,TRBJ2-1,.,CASSLVMALSYNEQFF,TGTGCCAGCAGCTTAGTTATGGCGCTCTCCTACAATGAGCAGTTCTTC
.,TRBV19,TRBJ1-2,.,CASSTQTGSGYGYTF,TGTGCCAGTAGTACACAGACAGGTTCAGGCTATGGCTACACCTTC
.,TRBV6-1,TRBJ2-7,.,CASSLLQGEGEQYF,TGTGCCAGCAGTCTACTGCAAGGCGAGGGCGAGCAGTACTTC